This T cell receptor (beta chain) was obtained from a study of shared clonotypes between healthy human individuals. Data came from immunoSEQ multiplex PCR; TCRdb stores just in-frame clones and leaves some out. The data contain millions of clones, more than 80% of them singletons. This CDR3 has 15 residues. From germline, CDR1 is SNHLY and CDR2 FYNNEI. With V trimmed by 6 bases and J by 8 bases, 11 bases remained unmatched. This TCR was sampled from a man aged 18 to 35 in good health. Sequencing was done on a sample of naive CD4+ T cells sorted from blood. Subset indicated: CD45RA+ positively selected. The J gene is TRBJ1-4, the V gene TRBV2; TRBD1 agrees at 8 bases. Here the CDR3 reads CASREPDRTGEKLFF. DNA of the CDR3: TGTGCCAGCAGGGAACCGGACAGGACAGGGGAAAAACTGTTTTTT.